One and the same sample provided the 13 T cell receptor beta chains below, sequenced in a study of blood T cells in healthy people across ages. A J-beta primer mix and a sample-barcoded 5' primer were used in a second PCR of roughly 7 to 12 cycles. TCRdb reprocessed the 5' RACE reads with MiXCR, giving one entry per CDR3 protein. The data hold 790,000 or so distinct CDR3 sequences, with around three fifths observed a single time. The sequencing sample was made of blood. These receptors all come from a man aged 35 to 55 in good health.

The J gene is TRBJ2-3, the V gene TRBV7-9; D may be TRBD2 (6 bases). V was shortened by 5 bases and J by 1 base, with 10 bases between the two germline ends. This CDR3 is 14 amino acids long. CDR1 SEHNR and CDR2 FQNEAQ come from the germline V gene (reference sequence). The CDR3 bases are TGTGCCAGCAGCACGGGAGTACGCACAGATACGCAGTATTTT. Its protein is CASSTGVRTDTQYF.

The rearrangement joins TRBV4-3 to TRBJ2-3; the match to TRBD1 covers 7 bases. Germline lookup yields CDR1 LGHNA and CDR2 YSLEER. Unmatched junction bases numbered 4, after V lost 5 bases and J lost 2 bases. This CDR3 is built from 14 residues. CDR3 in DNA: TGCGCCAGCAGCAAAACAGGGGCCACAGATACGCAGTATTTT. Protein: CASSKTGATDTQYF.

The V call is TRBV30, the J call TRBJ1-2, with D unresolved. V gave up 4 bases and J gave up 0 bases, with 15 bases separating them. CDR1 and CDR2 from the germline V gene are GTSNPN and SVGIG (reference sequence). This CDR3 comprises 15 residues. The DNA for the CDR3 is TGTGCCTGGAATTTTCCTGGGTCAGCTAACTATGGCTACACCTTC. Residues: CAWNFPGSANYGYTF.

Notes on this clonotype: A junction end diverges from the germline sequence, so it may reflect a read error. The chain carries TRBV7-9 and TRBJ1-5; D is ambiguous. CDR3 size: 13 residues. Germline V gives CDR1 SEHNR, CDR2 FQNEAQ (reference sequence). The CDR3: CASSVAPEQPQHF. CDR3 DNA sequence: TGTGCCAGCAGCGTAGCCCCGGAGCAGCCCCAGCATTTT.

The chain joins TRBV7-8 to TRBJ2-7, with 7 bases fitting TRBD2. The CDR3 is made up of 15 amino acids. Per the germline V gene, CDR1 is SGHVS and CDR2 is FQNEAQ. V dropped 3 bases and J dropped 2; count of bases not matched to a gene: 7. In nucleotides, the CDR3 is TGTGCCAGCAGCTTTGGACGAGCGGGGACCTACGAGCAGTACTTC. Amino acids: CASSFGRAGTYEQYF.

This clonotype was picked up one time. A read error may produce the germline difference seen at one junction end. The CDR3 here is CAGRGELRHGYTF. CDR3 nucleotide sequence: TGTGCCGGCAGGGGGGAGCTCCGGCATGGCTACACCTTC. The chain couples TRBV12-3 or TRBV12-4 to TRBJ1-2, with 7 bases that match TRBD1. The CDR3 loop spans 13 amino acids.

The chain is built from TRBV7-9 and TRBJ1-1, with D possibly matching TRBD1 (6 bases). Germline CDR1 reads SEHNR; CDR2 reads FQNEAQ (reference sequence). V lost 0 bases and J 12 bases, leaving 11 bases between the germline ends. There are 12 residues in the CDR3. The CDR3 DNA follows: TGTGCCAGCAGCTTAGCGCGGGACACGACTTTCTTT. This codes for CASSLARDTTFF.

V and J are TRBV6-2 or TRBV6-3 and TRBJ1-2; D is uncertain. Germline lookup yields CDR1 MNHEY and CDR2 SVGEGT. There are 13 residues in the CDR3. V was cut by 11 bases and J by 2 bases, with 15 bases left in between. The CDR3 bases are TGTGCCTCCAACCCGGCAGCAAACTATGGCTACACCTTC. It translates to CASNPAANYGYTF.

This clonotype has only a few counts. The chain joins TRBV29-1 to TRBJ2-1, with 8 bases aligning to TRBD1. CDR3 size: 16 residues. The V and J ends lost 2 bases and 0 bases, in that order; junction bases with no gene match: 6. CDR1 SQVTM and CDR2 ANQGSEA come from the germline V gene. The CDR3 spells CSVESLDRGSYNEQFF. In DNA form, the CDR3 reads TGCAGCGTTGAATCTCTAGACAGGGGCTCCTACAATGAGCAGTTCTTC.

This clonotype appeared a single time. The rearrangement uses TRBV30 and TRBJ2-5; no reliable D call. CDR1 is GTSNPN and CDR2 is SVGIG in the germline V gene (reference sequence). V dropped 4 bases and J dropped 4 bases, with 10 bases sitting between them. The CDR3 length is 12 residues. CDR3 DNA: TGTGCCTGGAAGGACCCGGGAGAGACCCAGTACTTC. Its translation is CAWKDPGETQYF.

This clonotype was detected a few times. This rearrangement joins TRBV6-1 to TRBJ2-6; weak D call: TRBD2 (6 bases). Germline V gene data show CDR1 as MNHNS and CDR2 as SASEGT. V was pared by 5 bases and J by 0 bases, with 14 bases between. CDR3 length: 17 residues. CDR3 loop: CASSRDFELSGANVLTF. DNA for the CDR3: TGTGCCAGCAGTCGGGACTTCGAGCTCTCTGGGGCCAACGTCCTGACTTTC.

This chain connects TRBV5-1 to TRBJ2-5; no firm D call. This CDR3 is built from 14 residues. V was pared by 4 bases and J by 5 bases, with 15 bases between. Germline V lookup: CDR1 SGHRS, CDR2 YFSETQ. The CDR3 sequence: CASSTTDPSETQYF. CDR3 DNA: TGCGCCAGCAGCACCACGGACCCCTCGGAGACCCAGTACTTC.

This clonotype was seen just once. The chain has TRBV27 and TRBJ1-5; 9 bases agree with TRBD1. Germline values: CDR1 MNHEY, CDR2 SMNVEV (reference sequence). CDR3 size: 14 residues. V shed 6 bases and J 3 bases; nucleotides not matched to a gene: 3. CDR3 sequence: CASRRDRANQPQHF. CDR3 DNA: TGTGCCAGCAGGCGGGACAGGGCCAATCAGCCCCAGCATTTT.